This T cell receptor beta chain emerged from a study of cytomegalovirus exposure and HLA in healthy donors. General study findings and limits: Association of a missense DCLRE1C variant with TCR beta V- and J-gene trimming was reported in a later analysis. In a later analysis, CMV-associated beta chains were mostly HLA-associated, it appeared.

PCR amplification relied on 60 Vbeta primers (plus 13 Jbeta primers). Method: immunoSEQ multiplex PCR; TCRdb's copy keeps in-frame clones and lacks some. The sample holds approximately 72,000 clones. Of note for this clone: The antigen is undetermined.

This CDR3 is 14 amino acids long. Trimming cost V 6 bases and J 0 bases, with 9 bases left between them. Germline V lookup: CDR1 MNHNY, CDR2 SVGAGI (reference sequence). J is TRBJ1-5 and V is TRBV6-6; no reliable D call. The TCR comes from a man in his forties or fifties in good health and CMV-seronegative. What was sequenced was PBMCs. The CDR3 protein is CASSDQVSNQPQHF. CDR3 coding DNA: TGTGCCAGCAGCGACCAGGTTAGCAATCAGCCCCAGCATTTT.